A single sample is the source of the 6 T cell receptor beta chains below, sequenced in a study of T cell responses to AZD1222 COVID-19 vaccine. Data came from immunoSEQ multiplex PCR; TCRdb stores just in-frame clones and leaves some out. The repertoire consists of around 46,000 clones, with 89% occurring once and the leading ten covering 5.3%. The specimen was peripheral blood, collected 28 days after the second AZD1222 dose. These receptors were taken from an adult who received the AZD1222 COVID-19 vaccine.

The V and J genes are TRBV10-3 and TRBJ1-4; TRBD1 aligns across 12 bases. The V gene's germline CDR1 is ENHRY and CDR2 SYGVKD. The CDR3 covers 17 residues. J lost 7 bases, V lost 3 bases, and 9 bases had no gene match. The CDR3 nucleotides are TGTGCCATCAGTGATTCCCGGGACAGGGGGCGCGGTGAAAAACTGTTTTTT. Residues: CAISDSRDRGRGEKLFF.

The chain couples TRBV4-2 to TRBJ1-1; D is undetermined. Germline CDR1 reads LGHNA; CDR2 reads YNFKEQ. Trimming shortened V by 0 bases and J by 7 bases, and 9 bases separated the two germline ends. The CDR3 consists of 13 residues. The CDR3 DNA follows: TGTGCCAGCAGCCAAGATCCCGGGATTGAAGCTTTCTTT. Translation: CASSQDPGIEAFF.

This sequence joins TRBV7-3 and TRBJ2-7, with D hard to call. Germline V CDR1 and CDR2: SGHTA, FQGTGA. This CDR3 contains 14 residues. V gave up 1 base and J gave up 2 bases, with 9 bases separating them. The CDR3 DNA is TGTGCCAGCAGCTTAAGCGGCGGTACCTACGAGCAGTACTTC. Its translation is CASSLSGGTYEQYF.

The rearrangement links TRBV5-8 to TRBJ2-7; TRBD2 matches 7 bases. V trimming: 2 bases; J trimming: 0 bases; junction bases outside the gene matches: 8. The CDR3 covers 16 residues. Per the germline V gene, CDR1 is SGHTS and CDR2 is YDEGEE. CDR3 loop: CASSFGLAVSSYEQYF. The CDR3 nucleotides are TGTGCCAGCAGCTTTGGGCTAGCGGTGAGCTCCTACGAGCAGTACTTC.

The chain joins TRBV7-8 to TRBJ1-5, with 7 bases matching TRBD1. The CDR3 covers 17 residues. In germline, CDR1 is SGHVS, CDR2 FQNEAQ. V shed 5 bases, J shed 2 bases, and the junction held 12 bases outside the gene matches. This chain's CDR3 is CASSPLGGGAGNQPQHF. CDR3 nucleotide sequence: TGTGCCAGCAGCCCCCTAGGAGGGGGCGCCGGCAATCAGCCCCAGCATTTT. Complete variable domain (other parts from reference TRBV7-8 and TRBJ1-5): GAGVSQSPRYKVAKRGQDVALRCDPISGHVSLFWYQQALGQGPEFLTYFQNEAQLDKSGLPSDRFFAERPEGSVSTLKIQRTQQEDSAVYLCASSPLGGGAGNQPQHFGDGTRLSIL.

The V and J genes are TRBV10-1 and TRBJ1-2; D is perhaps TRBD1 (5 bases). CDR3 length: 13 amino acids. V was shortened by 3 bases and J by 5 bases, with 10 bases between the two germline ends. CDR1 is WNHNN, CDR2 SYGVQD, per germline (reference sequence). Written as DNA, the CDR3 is TGCGCCAGCAGTGATCGGACATCGTATGGCTACACCTTC. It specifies CASSDRTSYGYTF.